A single sample gave rise to the 22 T cell receptor beta chains below, sequenced in a study of T cell responses to AZD1222 COVID-19 vaccine. The data were produced by immunoSEQ multiplex PCR, yet TCRdb's version contains in-frame clones alone and is incomplete. The sample gives 150,000 to 200,000 clones, 90% of which show up once; less than 1.6% is in the top ten. Sample: peripheral blood, taken on day 0 of AZD1222 vaccination. The receptors derive from an adult in good health.

This chain joins TRBV30 and TRBJ1-4, with D possibly being TRBD1 (5 bases). This CDR3 is built from 16 residues. Per germline, CDR1 GTSNPN and CDR2 SVGIG (reference sequence). The ends were cut back, 3 bases at V and 8 bases at J, with 22 bases in the middle. The CDR3 nucleotides read TGTGCCTGGAGATCTACGGGGACGAAACTGGGAGAAAAACTGTTTTTT. This encodes CAWRSTGTKLGEKLFF.

This sequence joins TRBV6-1 and TRBJ2-1; D may be TRBD1 or TRBD2 (5 bases each). V lost 2 bases, J lost 4 bases, and 18 bases lay in between. This CDR3 is built from 17 residues. Per germline, CDR1 MNHNS and CDR2 SASEGT. The CDR3 here is CASSESIGDPRYNEQFF. CDR3 DNA: TGTGCCAGCAGTGAAAGTATTGGGGACCCTAGGTACAATGAGCAGTTCTTC.

V gene TRBV6-2 or TRBV6-3 combines with J gene TRBJ2-5; D perhaps matches TRBD1 (5 bases). The CDR3 runs to 16 residues. Trimming took off 5 bases at V and 9 bases at J, with 25 bases between the two ends. Per germline, CDR1 MNHEY and CDR2 SVGEGT. CDR3 in amino acids: CASSTVDRAPREAQYF. In DNA form, the CDR3 reads TGTGCCAGCAGTACCGTCGACAGAGCACCCAGGGAAGCCCAGTACTTC.

This chain joins TRBV7-2 and TRBJ1-2, with 9 bases lining up with TRBD1. After removal of 5 bases from V and 8 bases from J, the junction contained 9 bases not matched to a gene. CDR1 is SGHTA, CDR2 FQGNSA, per germline. This CDR3 contains 14 residues. In DNA, the CDR3 is TGTGCCAGCAGCGCGAGACAGGGGGAAGGGGGCTACACCTTC. This gives the protein CASSARQGEGGYTF.

The chain employs TRBV7-3 and TRBJ2-1, with TRBD2 identical over 12 bases. The germline gives CDR1 SGHTA, CDR2 FQGTGA. V dropped 1 base and J dropped 8; count of bases not matched to a gene: 9. CDR3 length: 17 amino acids. The CDR3 DNA reads TGTGCCAGCAGCTTAATGGCTAGCGGGGGGGCTCAGGATGAGCAGTTCTTC. The encoded protein is CASSLMASGGAQDEQFF.

For the CDR3, the DNA is TGTGCCAGCAGCTTAGTTTACGAGACAGGGAACCCAAAAGAGACCCAGTACTTC. Protein product: CASSLVYETGNPKETQYF. V is TRBV11-3 and J is TRBJ2-5, with 7 bases that match TRBD1. Trimming removed 1 base from V and 3 bases from J; junction bases left unmatched: 14. The CDR3 totals 18 residues. The germline V gene has CDR1 SGHNT and CDR2 YENEEA.

The chain recombines TRBV5-1 with TRBJ1-1; 10 bases match TRBD1. Germline loops: CDR1 SGHRS, CDR2 YFSETQ. V shed 1 base, J shed 5 bases, and the junction held 11 bases outside the gene matches. The length of the CDR3 is 17 residues. The CDR3 here is CASSLNPADRGQTEAFF. The CDR3 DNA sequence: TGCGCCAGCAGCTTGAATCCCGCCGACAGGGGGCAGACTGAAGCTTTCTTT.

The DNA of the CDR3 is TGTGCCAGCAGCTTAGGGGACGCCTATGGCTACACCTTC. Translating gives CASSLGDAYGYTF. The rearrangement links TRBV7-9 to TRBJ1-2, with D tentatively TRBD1 (5 bases). Germline CDR1 and CDR2: SEHNR and FQNEAQ (reference sequence). This CDR3 contains 13 residues. Between the trimmed V and J ends, which lost 1 base and 4 bases, there was a span of 7 bases.

The chain couples TRBV28 to TRBJ1-5; D not certain. CDR1 and CDR2 from the germline V gene are MDHEN and SYDVKM. The CDR3 has 12 residues. Trimming removed 5 bases from V and 4 bases from J, with 6 bases in between. The CDR3 loop reads CASSLQNQPQHF. The CDR3 bases are TGTGCCAGCAGTCTCCAGAATCAGCCCCAGCATTTT.

This chain joins TRBV4-2 and TRBJ2-6; 7 bases are shared with TRBD2. The CDR3 spans 15 residues. J was trimmed by 3 bases and V by 3 bases; bases with no gene match: 2. Germline V gene sequence: CDR1 LGHNA, CDR2 YNFKEQ. CDR3 nucleotides: TGTGCCAGCAGCCACTCGGGGGGTGGGGCCAACGTCCTGACTTTC. It encodes CASSHSGGGANVLTF.

In DNA form, the CDR3 reads TGTGCCAGCAGCTTTGGAACCTCAGTAATGAACTATGGCTACACCTTC. The encoded protein is CASSFGTSVMNYGYTF. This chain connects TRBV7-9 to TRBJ1-2; no firm D call. The CDR3 spans 16 residues. Trimming pared 3 bases from V and 2 bases from J, leaving 16 bases between. The germline CDR1 and CDR2 sequences are SEHNR and FQNEAQ (reference sequence).

The J gene is TRBJ2-5, the V gene TRBV25-1; 7 bases align to TRBD2. This CDR3 spans 17 amino acids. The J segment lost 5 bases and the V segment lost 2 bases, leaving 14 bases of the junction unmatched. Germline V gives CDR1 MGHDK, CDR2 SYGVNS. The CDR3 nucleotides read TGTGCCAGCAGTGAAAAAGCGAGACTAGCTCTTCGGGAGACCCAGTACTTC. Amino acids: CASSEKARLALRETQYF. The entire variable domain, with the rest obtained from reference TRBV25-1 and TRBJ2-5, is as follows: EADIYQTPRYLVIGTGKKITLECSQTMGHDKMYWYQQDPGMELHLIHYSYGVNSTEKGDLSSESTVSRIRTEHFPLTLESARPSHTSQYLCASSEKARLALRETQYFGPGTRLLVL.

As to this clone: The identical CDR3 is also encoded by other nucleotide sequences in the sample. This chain joins TRBV7-3 and TRBJ2-5; 9 nucleotides align to TRBD2. This CDR3 contains 14 residues. Losses at the gene ends were 2 bases for V and 4 bases for J; bases not matched to a gene: 2. Looked up from germline, CDR1 is SGHTA and CDR2 is FQGTGA. The CDR3 sequence is CASSLAGGRETQYF. The CDR3 DNA reads as TGTGCCAGCAGCTTAGCGGGGGGGCGAGAGACCCAGTACTTC.

As to this clone: Other DNA sequences in this sample translate to the same CDR3. The V and J genes are TRBV19 and TRBJ1-1, with a tentative D call TRBD1 (6 bases). The V end lost 7 bases, the J end lost 1 base, and 13 bases lay between the germline ends. This CDR3 region has 14 residues. Looked up from germline, CDR1 is LNHDA and CDR2 is SQIVND (reference sequence). CDR3 in DNA: TGTGCCAGTAACCTACAGGGAGGGAACACTGAAGCTTTCTTT. Residues: CASNLQGGNTEAFF.

V gene TRBV7-6 combines with J gene TRBJ2-2; possibly TRBD1 or TRBD2 for D (5 bases each). Germline V gene lookup returns CDR1 SGHVS and CDR2 FNYEAQ. The CDR3 contains 15 residues. V lost 4 bases and J 4 bases, leaving 13 bases between the germline ends. CDR3 loop: CASSSPRDATGELFF. CDR3 nucleotides: TGTGCCAGCAGCTCCCCCCGGGACGCCACCGGGGAGCTGTTTTTT.

This rearrangement joins TRBV19 to TRBJ1-5; D uncertain. The V gene's germline CDR1 is LNHDA and CDR2 SQIVND (reference sequence). CDR3 size: 15 residues. The V end lost 5 bases, the J end lost 1 base, and 12 bases lay between the germline ends. CDR3 residues: CASSGEAASNQPQHF. The CDR3 DNA reads as TGTGCCAGTAGTGGAGAGGCGGCGAGCAATCAGCCCCAGCATTTT.

The CDR3: CASSMTLNTEAFF. The CDR3 coding sequence is TGTGCCAGCAGCATGACACTGAACACTGAAGCTTTCTTT. The chain uses TRBV7-3 and TRBJ1-1, with D uncertain. The length of the CDR3 is 13 residues. Trimming cost V 5 bases and J 0 bases, with 7 bases left between them. Germline V gene sequence: CDR1 SGHTA, CDR2 FQGTGA. The full variable domain, in which reference TRBV7-3 and TRBJ1-1 provide the parts outside the CDR3, is GAGVSQTPSNKVTEKGKYVELRCDPISGHTALYWYRQSLGQGPEFLIYFQGTGAADDSGLPNDRFFAVRPEGSVSTLKIQRTERGDSAVYLCASSMTLNTEAFFGQGTRLTVV.

V is TRBV4-3 and J is TRBJ1-2; possible D gene TRBD1, 5 bases. The germline V gene encodes CDR1 LGHNA and CDR2 YSLEER. The CDR3 runs 15 residues. V lost 0 bases, J lost 4 bases, and 12 bases lay in between. The CDR3 DNA sequence: TGCGCCAGCAGCCAAGATCGGGGCAGGGCCTATGGCTACACCTTC. Residues: CASSQDRGRAYGYTF.

V usage is TRBV7-2 and J usage is TRBJ1-1, with unresolved D. Per germline, CDR1 SGHTA and CDR2 FQGNSA. The CDR3 is made up of 15 amino acids. V lost 5 bases to trimming and J lost 1 base, with 14 bases between them. The CDR3 sequence is CASSPDPGGNTEAFF. The CDR3 bases are TGTGCCAGCAGCCCGGACCCCGGAGGGAACACTGAAGCTTTCTTT.

The V and J genes are TRBV19 and TRBJ1-2; D may be TRBD1 (5 bases). The CDR3 is 12 amino acids. V gave up 7 bases and J gave up 4 bases, with 10 bases separating them. Germline V gene sequence: CDR1 LNHDA, CDR2 SQIVND (reference sequence). CDR3 bases: TGTGCCAGTAAAAGCAGGGCCTATGGCTACACCTTC. Its translation: CASKSRAYGYTF.

In this sample, this clone turned up a few times. V gene TRBV5-1 combines with J gene TRBJ2-7; D unclear. From germline, CDR1 is SGHRS and CDR2 YFSETQ. V lost 0 bases to trimming and J lost 2 bases, with 9 bases between them. There are 14 residues in the CDR3. CDR3 DNA sequence: TGCGCCAGCAGCTTGGCCTTAGGGACCTACGAGCAGTACTTC. This translates into CASSLALGTYEQYF.

The V call is TRBV7-9, the J call TRBJ1-1, with D hard to call. The CDR3 has 14 amino acids. With 2 bases removed from V and 0 bases from J, the gap between germline ends came to 7 bases. Germline V CDR1 and CDR2: SEHNR, FQNEAQ (reference sequence). CDR3 in amino acids: CASSLLGLNTEAFF. CDR3 nucleotide sequence: TGTGCCAGCAGCTTATTGGGGTTGAACACTGAAGCTTTCTTT.